This TCR beta chain is from a study of blood T cell repertoires in COVID-19. Whole-study context: In each case, the material was cDNA or gDNA derived from T cells, B-cell-depleted T cells, or PBMCs.

Original methodology: Nucleated cell number was recorded as an estimate derived from reference gene primer amplification. Sequencing was performed with immunoSEQ multiplex PCR; in TCRdb, only in-frame clones are kept and a portion is missing. V, J and clone size are those of that table, while D and trimming were read from the DNA. The sample shows approximately 150,000 clones, 89% of them seen only once. This CDR3 is 17 amino acids long. Germline V gene data show CDR1 as SGHNT and CDR2 as YENEEA. V was pared by 3 bases and J by 1 base, with 9 bases of the junction left unmatched. The source material was peripheral blood. The sequence was collected from a human donor in a cohort sampled during active COVID-19. The chain employs TRBV11-3 and TRBJ1-1; 9 positions agree with TRBD1. The DNA of the CDR3 is TGTGCCAGCAGCTTTAAAGGGACAGGGCGCCCGAACACTGAAGCTTTCTTT. Encoded protein: CASSFKGTGRPNTEAFF.